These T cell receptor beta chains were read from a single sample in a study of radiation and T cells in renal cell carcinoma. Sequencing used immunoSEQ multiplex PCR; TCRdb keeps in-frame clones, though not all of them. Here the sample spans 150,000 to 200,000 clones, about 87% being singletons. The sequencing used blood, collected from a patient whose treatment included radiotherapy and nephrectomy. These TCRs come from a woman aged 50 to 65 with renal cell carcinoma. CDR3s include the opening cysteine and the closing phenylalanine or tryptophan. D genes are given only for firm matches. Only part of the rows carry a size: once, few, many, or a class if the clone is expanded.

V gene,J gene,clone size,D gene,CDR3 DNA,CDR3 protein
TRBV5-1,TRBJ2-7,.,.,TGCGCCAGCAGCCCGAGTGTAGGCGTGGCCTACGAGCAGTACTTC,CASSPSVGVAYEQYF
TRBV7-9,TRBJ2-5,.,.,TGTGCCAGCAGCTTAGGGGCAGGGACTCGCCAAGAGACCCAGTACTTC,CASSLGAGTRQETQYF
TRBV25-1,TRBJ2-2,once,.,TGTGCCAGCAGTGTGAGGGTAACCGGGGAGCTGTTTTTT,CASSVRVTGELFF
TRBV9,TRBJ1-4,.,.,TGTGCCAGCAGCGTAGATGCAACTAATGAAAAACTGTTTTTT,CASSVDATNEKLFF
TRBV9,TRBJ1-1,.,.,TGTGCCAGCAGCCCCAACCTGGGAGCCGGAGGGGCTTTCTTT,CASSPNLGAGGAFF
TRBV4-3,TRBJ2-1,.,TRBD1,TGCGCCAGCAGCCAAGATATGGCAGGGGGATACAATGAGCAGTTCTTC,CASSQDMAGGYNEQFF
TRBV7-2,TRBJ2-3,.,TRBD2,TGTGCCAGCAGCCCCCGACTACGGAGCGGGGGGGCGGATACGCAGTATTTT,CASSPRLRSGGADTQYF
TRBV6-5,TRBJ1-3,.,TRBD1,TGTGCCAGCAGACCCGGGACAGGGAGAGACACCATATATTTT,CASRPGTGRDTIYF
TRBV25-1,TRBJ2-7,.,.,TGTGCCAGCAGGAGGGACGGGAGCTACGAGCAGTACTTC,CASRRDGSYEQYF
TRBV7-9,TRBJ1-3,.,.,TGTGCCAGCAGGAACGGACAAGTAGACACCATATATTTT,CASRNGQVDTIYF
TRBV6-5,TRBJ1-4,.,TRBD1,TGTGCCAGCAGTTCCCCACCGGGACAGAGGAATGAAAAACTGTTTTTT,CASSSPPGQRNEKLFF
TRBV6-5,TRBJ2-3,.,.,TGTGCCAGCAGTTTAACCGGGGCACCCACAGATACGCAGTATTTT,CASSLTGAPTDTQYF
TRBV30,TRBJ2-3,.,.,TGTGCCTGGAGTGTGGCGACGTGGGCAGATACGCAGTATTTT,CAWSVATWADTQYF
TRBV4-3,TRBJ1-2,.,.,TGCGCCAGCAGCCCAAACCTCGAGCAGGGGACTGGCTACACCTTC,CASSPNLEQGTGYTF
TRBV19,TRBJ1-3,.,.,TGTGCCAGTCAAAAAACAGAAGGCAACACCATATATTTT,CASQKTEGNTIYF
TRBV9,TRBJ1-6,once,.,TGTGCCAGCAGCTCCGGGGGGCGGCGAGGAAATTCACCCCTCCACTTT,CASSSGGRRGNSPLHF
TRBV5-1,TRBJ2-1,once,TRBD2,TGCGCCAGCAGCTCCCTAGCGGGGGGGGACAATGAGCAGTTCTTC,CASSSLAGGDNEQFF
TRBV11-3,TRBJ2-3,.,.,TGTGCCAGCAGCGGACGGGCTGACACAGATACGCAGTATTTT,CASSGRADTDTQYF
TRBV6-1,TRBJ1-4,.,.,TGTGCCAGCAGTGATTTTGGGTCCACGATTAATGAAAAACTGTTTTTT,CASSDFGSTINEKLFF
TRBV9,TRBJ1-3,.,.,TGTGCCAGCAGCGTAGCGGGGGGGAACTCTGGAAACACCATATATTTT,CASSVAGGNSGNTIYF
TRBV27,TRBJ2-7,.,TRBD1,TGTGCCTCCCGGACAGGGGGCAGGTACGAGCAGTACTTC,CASRTGGRYEQYF
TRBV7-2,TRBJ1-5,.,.,TGTGCCAGCAGCTTAGCTGTAGGGGCAGGGAGTCAGCCCCAGCATTTT,CASSLAVGAGSQPQHF
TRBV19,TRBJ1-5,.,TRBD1,TGTGCCAGTAGTATAGACAGGGGGAATCAGCCCCAGCATTTT,CASSIDRGNQPQHF
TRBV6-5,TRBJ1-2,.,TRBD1,TGTGCCAGCAGCCTAGGGGGCCTTGGCTACACCTTC,CASSLGGLGYTF
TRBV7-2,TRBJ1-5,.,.,TGTGCCAGCAGCTTTGGTCGTAGTAGCAATCAGCCCCAGCATTTT,CASSFGRSSNQPQHF
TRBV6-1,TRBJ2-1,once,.,TGTGCCAGCAGAGACAGGTACAATGAGCAGTTCTTC,CASRDRYNEQFF
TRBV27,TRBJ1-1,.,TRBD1,TGTGCCAGCAGTTTATCCCCAGGGGGGGCCACTGAAGCTTTCTTT,CASSLSPGGATEAFF
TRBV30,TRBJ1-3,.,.,TGTGCCTGGGGGGAGGGCGACCGCCGCTCTGGAAACACCATATATTTT,CAWGEGDRRSGNTIYF
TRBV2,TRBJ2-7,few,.,TGTGCCAGCAGTGCGGGAGAACAGTACGAGCAGTACTTC,CASSAGEQYEQYF
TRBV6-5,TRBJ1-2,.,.,TGTGCCAGCAGGTGGACAGTCGACGGCTACACCTTC,CASRWTVDGYTF
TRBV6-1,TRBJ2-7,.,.,TGTGCCAGCAGACAGGCAATCTCCTACGAGCAGTACTTC,CASRQAISYEQYF
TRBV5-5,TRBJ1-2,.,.,TGTGCCAGCAGCTTGCATCCGGGGTTGAACTATGGCTACACCTTC,CASSLHPGLNYGYTF
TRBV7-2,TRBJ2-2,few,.,TGTGCCAGCAGTCCCAGGGAGGCCGGGGAGCTGTTTTTT,CASSPREAGELFF
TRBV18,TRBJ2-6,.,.,TGTGCCAGCTCACAACAGGGAGCTGGGGCCAACGTCCTGACTTTC,CASSQQGAGANVLTF
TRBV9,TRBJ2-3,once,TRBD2,TGTGCCAGCAGCGCTAGCGGGACTGCGGCAGATACGCAGTATTTT,CASSASGTAADTQYF
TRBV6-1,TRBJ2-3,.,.,TGTGCCAGCAGCTGGACTGAGGAAGATACGCAGTATTTT,CASSWTEEDTQYF
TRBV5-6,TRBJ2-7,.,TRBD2,TGTGCCAGCAGCCCGGGACTAGCGGGGGTGGACTTC,CASSPGLAGVDF
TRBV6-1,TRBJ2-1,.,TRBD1,TGTGCCAGCAGTCCCACCCGCATATCAGGGGGTGAGCAGTTCTTC,CASSPTRISGGEQFF
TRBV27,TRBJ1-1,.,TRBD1,TGTGCCAGCAGTTTAACGTCGCGGGGACAGGGATTGAGTAGTGAAGCTTTCTTT,CASSLTSRGQGLSSEAFF
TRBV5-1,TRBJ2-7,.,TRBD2,TGCGCCAGCAGCCAGGGACTAGCGAGCTACGAGCAGTACTTC,CASSQGLASYEQYF
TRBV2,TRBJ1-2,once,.,TGTGCCAGCAGTGAAGTAAGTGGAAACTATGGCTACACCTTC,CASSEVSGNYGYTF
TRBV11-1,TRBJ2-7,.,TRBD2,TGTGCCAGCAGCTATCGACGGGAGGCGAACGAGCAGTACTTC,CASSYRREANEQYF
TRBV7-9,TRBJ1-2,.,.,TGTGCCAGCAGCTTAGAGGCAGGAGCTAACTATGGCTACACCTTC,CASSLEAGANYGYTF